This T cell receptor beta chain appears in the sequencing data of a study of cytomegalovirus exposure and HLA in healthy donors. Study-level background: Unique TCR beta sequences numbering 117 million came from about 179 million T cells in an earlier analysis.

In the case of this clone: Its matching antigen is unknown.

The PCR employed 60 Vbeta primers together with 13 Jbeta primers. Generated by immunoSEQ multiplex PCR, the TCRdb table keeps only in-frame clones and is missing some. The repertoire holds about 180,000 clones, with over 75% as singletons. Study-level results: Among donors in an Asian-associated ancestry cluster, a later analysis reportedly found fewer N-insertions than the roughly 610-donor mean. Productive status was seen about 87% or about 30% of the time for most TCR beta V segments in an earlier analysis. A missense DCLRE1C variant was associated with V- and J-gene trimming of TCR beta chains in a later analysis, and an independent cohort replicated the association.

The sample taken for sequencing was PBMCs. This clonotype originated in a woman aged 50 to 60 in good health and CMV-seronegative.

CDR3: CAWRPGYYNEQFF. DNA for the CDR3: TGTGCCTGGAGGCCAGGGTATTACAATGAGCAGTTCTTC. The chain carries TRBV30 and TRBJ2-1, with D perhaps TRBD1 (5 bases). The CDR3 consists of 13 residues. Germline lookup yields CDR1 GTSNPN and CDR2 SVGIG (reference sequence). The V gene lost 3 bases and the J gene lost 4 bases, with 10 bases spanning the gap.